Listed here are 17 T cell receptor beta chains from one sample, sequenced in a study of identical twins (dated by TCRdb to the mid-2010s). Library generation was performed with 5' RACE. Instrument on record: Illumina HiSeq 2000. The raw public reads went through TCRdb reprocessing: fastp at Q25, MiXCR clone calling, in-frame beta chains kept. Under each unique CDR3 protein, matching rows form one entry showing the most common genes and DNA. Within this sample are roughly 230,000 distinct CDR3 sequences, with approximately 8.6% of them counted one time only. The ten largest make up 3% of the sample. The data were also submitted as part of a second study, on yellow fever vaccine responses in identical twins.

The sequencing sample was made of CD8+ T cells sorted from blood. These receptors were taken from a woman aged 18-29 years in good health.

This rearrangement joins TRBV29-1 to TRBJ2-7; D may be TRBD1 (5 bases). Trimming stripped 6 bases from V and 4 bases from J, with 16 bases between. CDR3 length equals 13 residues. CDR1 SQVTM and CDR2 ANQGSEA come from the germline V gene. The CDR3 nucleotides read TGCAGCGTGAAAGATGGGGCGAGATACGAGCAGTACTTC. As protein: CSVKDGARYEQYF.

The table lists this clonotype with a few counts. CDR3 loop: CASSGLNEQFF. The CDR3 DNA reads as TGTGCCAGCAGCGGATTAAATGAGCAGTTCTTC. J is TRBJ2-1 and V is TRBV13, with D hard to call. Germline V lookup: CDR1 PRHDT, CDR2 FYEKMQ (reference sequence). The CDR3 loop spans 11 amino acids. Trimming took 5 bases from V and 7 from J, leaving 6 bases between them.

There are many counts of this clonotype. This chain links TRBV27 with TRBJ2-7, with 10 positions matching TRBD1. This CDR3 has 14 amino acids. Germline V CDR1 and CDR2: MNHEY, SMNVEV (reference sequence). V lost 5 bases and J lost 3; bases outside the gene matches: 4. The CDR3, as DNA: TGTGCCAGCAGTCCCTGGACAGGGGGCTACGAGCAGTACTTC. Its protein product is CASSPWTGGYEQYF.

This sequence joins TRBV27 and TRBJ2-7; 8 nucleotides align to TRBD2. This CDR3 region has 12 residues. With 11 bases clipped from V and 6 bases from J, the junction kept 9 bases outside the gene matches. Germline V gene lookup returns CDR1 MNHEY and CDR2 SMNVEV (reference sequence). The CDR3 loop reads CAARNRGGEQYF. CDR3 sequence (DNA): TGTGCCGCGCGCAACCGGGGGGGCGAGCAGTACTTC.

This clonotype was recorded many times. The CDR3 DNA sequence: TGTGCCAGCAGCCGGGGACTAGCGGGTGTGGAAGATACGCAGTATTTT. Amino acids: CASSRGLAGVEDTQYF. The chain recombines TRBV3-1 with TRBJ2-3, with 12 bases fitting TRBD2. V shed 4 bases and J 5 bases; nucleotides not matched to a gene: 7. Germline CDR1 is LGHDT and CDR2 is YNNKEL (reference sequence). The CDR3 is 16 residues long.

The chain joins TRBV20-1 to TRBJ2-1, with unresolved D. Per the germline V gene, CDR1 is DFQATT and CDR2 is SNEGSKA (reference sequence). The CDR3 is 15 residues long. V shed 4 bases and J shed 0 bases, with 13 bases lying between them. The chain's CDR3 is CSAKGDRSSYNEQFF. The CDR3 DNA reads TGCAGTGCTAAGGGTGATAGAAGCTCCTACAATGAGCAGTTCTTC.

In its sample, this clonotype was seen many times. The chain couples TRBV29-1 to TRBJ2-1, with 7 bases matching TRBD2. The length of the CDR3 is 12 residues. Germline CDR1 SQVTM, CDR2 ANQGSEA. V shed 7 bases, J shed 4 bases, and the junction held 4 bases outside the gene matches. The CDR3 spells CSGDGRYNEQFF. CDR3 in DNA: TGCAGCGGAGACGGGAGGTACAATGAGCAGTTCTTC.

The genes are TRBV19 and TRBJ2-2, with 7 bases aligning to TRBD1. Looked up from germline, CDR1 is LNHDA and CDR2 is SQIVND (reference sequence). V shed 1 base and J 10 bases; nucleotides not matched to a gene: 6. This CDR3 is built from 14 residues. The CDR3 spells CASSIVEGAPELFF. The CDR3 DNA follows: TGTGCCAGTAGTATAGTCGAGGGGGCCCCGGAGCTGTTTTTT.

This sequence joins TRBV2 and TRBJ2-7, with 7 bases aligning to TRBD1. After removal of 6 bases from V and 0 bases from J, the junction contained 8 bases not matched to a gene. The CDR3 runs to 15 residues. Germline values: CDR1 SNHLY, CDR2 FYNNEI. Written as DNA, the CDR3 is TGTGCCAGCAGCCGCACCCCAGGGGGCTCCTACGAGCAGTACTTC. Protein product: CASSRTPGGSYEQYF.

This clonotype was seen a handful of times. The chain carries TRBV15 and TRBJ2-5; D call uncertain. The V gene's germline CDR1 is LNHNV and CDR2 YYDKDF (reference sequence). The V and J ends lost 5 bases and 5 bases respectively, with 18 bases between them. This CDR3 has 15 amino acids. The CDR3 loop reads CATSGRAPPGETQYF. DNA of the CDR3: TGTGCCACCAGCGGAAGGGCCCCCCCAGGCGAGACCCAGTACTTC.

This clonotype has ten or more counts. The DNA of the CDR3 is TGTGCCAGCAGCATACAACCTAGGGATGCCTACGAGCAGTACTTC. Its protein is CASSIQPRDAYEQYF. This rearrangement joins TRBV5-5 to TRBJ2-7; D gene uncertain. Trimming shortened V by 4 bases and J by 2 bases, and 16 bases separated the two germline ends. This CDR3 is built from 15 residues. Germline values: CDR1 SGHKS, CDR2 YYEKEE (reference sequence).

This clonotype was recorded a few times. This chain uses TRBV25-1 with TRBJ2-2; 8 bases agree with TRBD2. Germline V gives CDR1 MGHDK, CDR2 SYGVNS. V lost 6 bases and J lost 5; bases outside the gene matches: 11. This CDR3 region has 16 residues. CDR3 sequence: CASSPGAGGGTGELFF. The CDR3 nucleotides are TGTGCCAGCAGCCCCGGGGCGGGGGGCGGAACCGGGGAGCTGTTTTTT.

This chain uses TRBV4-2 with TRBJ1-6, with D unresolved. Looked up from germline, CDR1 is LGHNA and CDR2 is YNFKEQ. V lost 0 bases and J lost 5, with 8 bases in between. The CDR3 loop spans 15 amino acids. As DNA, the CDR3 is TGTGCCAGCAGCCAAGATAACAGTAATAATTCACCCCTCCACTTT. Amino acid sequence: CASSQDNSNNSPLHF.

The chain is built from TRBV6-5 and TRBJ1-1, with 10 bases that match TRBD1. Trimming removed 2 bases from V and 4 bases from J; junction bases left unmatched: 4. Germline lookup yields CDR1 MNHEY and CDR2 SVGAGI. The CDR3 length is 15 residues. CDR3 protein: CASSYDRGPGTEAFF. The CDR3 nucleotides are TGTGCCAGCAGTTACGACAGGGGGCCTGGCACTGAAGCTTTCTTT.

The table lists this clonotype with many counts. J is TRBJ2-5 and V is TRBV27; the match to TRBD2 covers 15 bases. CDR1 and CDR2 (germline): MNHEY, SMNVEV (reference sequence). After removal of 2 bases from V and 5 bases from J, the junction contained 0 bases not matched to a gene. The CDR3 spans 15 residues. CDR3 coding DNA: TGTGCCAGCAGTTTAGGGACTAGCGGGAGGGAGACCCAGTACTTC. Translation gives CASSLGTSGRETQYF.

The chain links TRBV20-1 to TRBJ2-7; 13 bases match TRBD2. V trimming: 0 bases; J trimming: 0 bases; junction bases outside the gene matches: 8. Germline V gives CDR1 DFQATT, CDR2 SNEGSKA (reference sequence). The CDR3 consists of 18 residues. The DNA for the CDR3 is TGCAGTGCTAGAGACCTGGGACTAGCGGGACTTGACTCCTACGAGCAGTACTTC. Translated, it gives CSARDLGLAGLDSYEQYF.

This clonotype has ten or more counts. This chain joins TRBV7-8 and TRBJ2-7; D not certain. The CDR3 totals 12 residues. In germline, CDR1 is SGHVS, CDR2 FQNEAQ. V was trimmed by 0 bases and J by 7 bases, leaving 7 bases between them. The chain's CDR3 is CASSLAEVEQYF. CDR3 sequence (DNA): TGTGCCAGCAGCTTAGCGGAAGTAGAGCAGTACTTC.